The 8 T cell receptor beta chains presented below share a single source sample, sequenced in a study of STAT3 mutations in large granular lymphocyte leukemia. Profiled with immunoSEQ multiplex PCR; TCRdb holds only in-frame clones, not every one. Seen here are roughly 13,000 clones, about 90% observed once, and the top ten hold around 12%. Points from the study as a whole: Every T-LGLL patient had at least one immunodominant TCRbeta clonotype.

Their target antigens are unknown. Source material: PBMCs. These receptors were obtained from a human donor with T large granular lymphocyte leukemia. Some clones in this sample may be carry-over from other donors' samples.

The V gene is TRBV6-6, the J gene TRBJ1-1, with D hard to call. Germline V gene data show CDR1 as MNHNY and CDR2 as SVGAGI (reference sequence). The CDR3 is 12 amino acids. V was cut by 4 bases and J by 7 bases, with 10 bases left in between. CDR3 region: CASSFPPGEAFF. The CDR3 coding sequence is TGTGCCAGCAGTTTCCCCCCCGGTGAAGCTTTCTTT.

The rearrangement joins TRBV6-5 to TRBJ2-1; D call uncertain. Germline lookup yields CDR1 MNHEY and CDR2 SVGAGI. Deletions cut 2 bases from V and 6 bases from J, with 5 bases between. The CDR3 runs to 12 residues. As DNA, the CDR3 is TGTGCCAGCAGTTACATAGGCAATGAGCAGTTCTTC. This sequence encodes CASSYIGNEQFF.

Here the CDR3 reads CASSPPGQGATGANVLTF. The CDR3 DNA reads TGTGCCAGCAGTCCTCCGGGACAGGGGGCGACGGGGGCCAACGTCCTGACTTTC. V and J are TRBV5-4 and TRBJ2-6; 12 bases match TRBD1. The CDR3 has 18 residues. The V gene's germline CDR1 is SGHNT and CDR2 YYREEE (reference sequence). After removal of 5 bases from V and 4 bases from J, the junction contained 10 bases not matched to a gene. The whole variable domain, remainder taken from reference TRBV5-4 and TRBJ2-6, is ETGVTQSPTHLIKTRGQQVTLRCSSQSGHNTVSWYQQALGQGPQFIFQYYREEENGRGNFPPRFSGLQFPNYSSELNVNALELDDSALYLCASSPPGQGATGANVLTFGAGSRLTVL.

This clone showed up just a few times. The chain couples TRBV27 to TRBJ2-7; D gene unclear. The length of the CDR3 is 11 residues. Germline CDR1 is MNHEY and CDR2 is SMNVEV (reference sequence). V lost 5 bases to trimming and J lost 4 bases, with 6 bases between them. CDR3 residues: CASSQGYEQYF. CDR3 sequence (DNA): TGTGCCAGCAGTCAAGGTTACGAGCAGTACTTC.

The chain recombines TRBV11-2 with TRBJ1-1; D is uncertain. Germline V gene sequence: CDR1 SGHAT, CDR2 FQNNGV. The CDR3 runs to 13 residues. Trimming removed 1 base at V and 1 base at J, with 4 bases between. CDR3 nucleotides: TGTGCCAGCAGCTTAGGAGCGAACACTGAAGCTTTCTTT. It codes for CASSLGANTEAFF.

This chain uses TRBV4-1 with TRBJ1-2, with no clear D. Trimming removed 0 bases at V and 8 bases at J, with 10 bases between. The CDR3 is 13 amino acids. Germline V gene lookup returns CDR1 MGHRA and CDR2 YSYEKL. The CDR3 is CASSQDTGVGYTF. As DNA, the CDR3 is TGCGCCAGCAGCCAAGATACCGGGGTAGGCTACACCTTC.

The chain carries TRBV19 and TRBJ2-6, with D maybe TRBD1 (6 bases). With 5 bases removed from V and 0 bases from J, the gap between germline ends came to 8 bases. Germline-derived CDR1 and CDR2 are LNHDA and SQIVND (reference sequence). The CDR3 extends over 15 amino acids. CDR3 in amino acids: CASSVDSSGANVLTF. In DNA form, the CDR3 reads TGTGCCAGTAGTGTGGACAGCTCTGGGGCCAACGTCCTGACTTTC. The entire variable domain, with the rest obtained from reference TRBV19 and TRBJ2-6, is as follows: DGGITQSPKYLFRKEGQNVTLSCEQNLNHDAMYWYRQDPGQGLRLIYYSQIVNDFQKGDIAEGYSVSREKKESFPLTVTSAQKNPTAFYLCASSVDSSGANVLTFGAGSRLTVL.

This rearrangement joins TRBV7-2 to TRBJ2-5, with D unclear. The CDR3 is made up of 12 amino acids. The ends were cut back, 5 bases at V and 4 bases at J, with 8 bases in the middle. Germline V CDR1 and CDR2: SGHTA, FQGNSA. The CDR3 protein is CASSLAVETQYF. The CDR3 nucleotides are TGTGCCAGCAGCCTCGCGGTAGAGACCCAGTACTTC.